Shown below are 12 T cell receptor beta chains from a single sample sequenced in a study of T cell responses to AZD1222 COVID-19 vaccine (dated by TCRdb to the early 2020s). The intended sense of this specimen's time point label: baseline before first vaccination. Library prep was done by the immunoSEQ multiplex PCR assay. What TCRdb holds here is the immuneACCESS table cut down to in-frame rearrangements. Part of the clones is not present; checked against another copy, under half of the missing clones reflect an unresolved V gene, and the others are unexplained. Here the sample has around 140,000 clones; about 94% occur a single time. The top ten clones comprise around 5.9% of the sample. This material consisted of peripheral blood, taken on day 0 of AZD1222 vaccination. These receptors were collected from an adult in good health.

This chain links TRBV6-6 with TRBJ1-3; no definite D call. In germline, CDR1 is MNHNY, CDR2 SVGAGI (reference sequence). CDR3 length: 12 amino acids. The V gene lost 7 bases and the J gene lost 4 bases, with 8 bases spanning the gap. In DNA, the CDR3 is TGTGCCAGCATCTCTTCCGGAAACACCATATATTTT. Protein product: CASISSGNTIYF.

V and J are TRBV18 and TRBJ1-2, with TRBD1 identical over 11 bases. The CDR3 consists of 15 residues. Germline values: CDR1 KGHSH, CDR2 LQKENI. V lost 3 bases, J lost 6 bases, and 6 bases stayed unmatched. The CDR3 region is CASSPLDRGPDGYTF. Here the CDR3 DNA reads TGTGCCAGCTCACCGCTGGACAGGGGGCCCGATGGCTACACCTTC.

The gene calls are TRBV27 and TRBJ2-7; D is ambiguous. V was cut by 3 bases and J by 4 bases, with 13 bases left in between. Germline V gene data show CDR1 as MNHEY and CDR2 as SMNVEV (reference sequence). The length of the CDR3 is 14 residues. The CDR3 spells CASSFGSQSYEQYF. CDR3 coding DNA: TGTGCCAGCAGTTTCGGAAGTCAGTCTTACGAGCAGTACTTC.

The rearrangement links TRBV2 to TRBJ1-1; D not certain. With 9 bases removed from V and 1 base from J, the gap between germline ends came to 12 bases. Germline V gives CDR1 SNHLY, CDR2 FYNNEI. The CDR3 is 13 amino acids. In nucleotides, the CDR3 is TGTGCCAGGTCGCGGGCTGGGAACACTGAAGCTTTCTTT. This codes for CARSRAGNTEAFF.

The CDR3: CASSLVWASGTYEQYF. The CDR3 DNA is TGTGCCAGCAGTTTGGTTTGGGCTAGCGGGACCTACGAGCAGTACTTC. The chain carries TRBV27 and TRBJ2-7, with 9 bases matching TRBD2. The germline V gene has CDR1 MNHEY and CDR2 SMNVEV (reference sequence). The CDR3 spans 16 residues. V gave up 3 bases and J gave up 2 bases; unmatched junction bases: 8.

This chain uses TRBV28 with TRBJ2-7; TRBD2 agrees at 15 bases. Germline V gene lookup returns CDR1 MDHEN and CDR2 SYDVKM. V lost 3 bases to trimming and J lost 2 bases; unmatched junction nucleotides: 11. The length of the CDR3 is 19 residues. The CDR3 reads CASSFVGLAGGLTPYEQYF. For the CDR3, the DNA is TGTGCCAGCAGTTTCGTGGGACTAGCGGGAGGACTCACCCCCTACGAGCAGTACTTC.

The chain couples TRBV7-2 to TRBJ1-2; perhaps TRBD1 as D (5 bases). The CDR3 extends over 15 amino acids. Per germline, CDR1 SGHTA and CDR2 FQGNSA. V dropped 5 bases and J dropped 5 bases, with 18 bases sitting between them. The CDR3 DNA reads as TGTGCCAGCAGCCTGGCCGGGGGTGGGGGATATGGCTACACCTTC. Translation gives CASSLAGGGGYGYTF.

The V gene is TRBV19, the J gene TRBJ1-4; TRBD1 matches 7 bases. The ends lost 6 bases at V and 8 bases at J; junction bases unmatched: 6. Germline V gives CDR1 LNHDA, CDR2 SQIVND (reference sequence). CDR3 size: 13 residues. CDR3 sequence reads: CASSNQGGEKLFF. In DNA form, the CDR3 reads TGTGCCAGTAGCAATCAGGGGGGAGAAAAACTGTTTTTT.

The chain carries TRBV28 and TRBJ2-3; unclear D gene. This CDR3 has 16 residues. The V and J ends lost 6 bases and 0 bases respectively, with 16 bases between them. CDR1 is MDHEN, CDR2 SYDVKM, per germline. The CDR3 nucleotides read TGTGCCAGCAGAAACGCCCCCCAGTCTAGCACAGATACGCAGTATTTT. Residues: CASRNAPQSSTDTQYF.

The J gene is TRBJ2-7, the V gene TRBV23-1; TRBD2 matches 7 bases. TRBV23-1 is assigned to the ORF class and has an uncertain function. V lost 3 bases and J lost 3; bases outside the gene matches: 8. This CDR3 is built from 15 residues. CDR3 nucleotides: TGCGCCAGCAGTCAGAGGACTAGTGGAGTCTACGAGCAGTACTTC. It encodes CASSQRTSGVYEQYF.

The J gene is TRBJ2-1, the V gene TRBV24-1, with 8 bases identical to TRBD1. V was clipped by 4 bases and J by 7 bases; unmatched bases: 8. The CDR3 is made up of 15 amino acids. The germline gives CDR1 KGHDR, CDR2 SFDVKD. CDR3 nucleotide sequence: TGTGCCACCAGTGACCAGGGGGCAGGTAGGAATGAGCAGTTCTTC. Protein product: CATSDQGAGRNEQFF.

This clone was detected once. The chain links TRBV5-5 to TRBJ1-5; 9 bases line up with TRBD1. CDR1 SGHKS and CDR2 YYEKEE come from the germline V gene (reference sequence). The CDR3 covers 20 residues. J lost 0 bases, V lost 6 bases, and 19 bases had no gene match. CDR3 sequence reads: CASNKLRDRDVRDSNQPQHF. In DNA, the CDR3 is TGTGCCAGCAACAAACTCCGGGACAGGGACGTCAGAGATAGCAATCAGCCCCAGCATTTT. The full variable domain, completed using reference TRBV5-5 and TRBJ1-5, is DAGVTQSPTHLIKTRGQQVTLRCSPISGHKSVSWYQQVLGQGPQFIFQYYEKEERGRGNFPDRFSARQFPNYSSELNVNALLLGDSALYLCASNKLRDRDVRDSNQPQHFGDGTRLSIL.